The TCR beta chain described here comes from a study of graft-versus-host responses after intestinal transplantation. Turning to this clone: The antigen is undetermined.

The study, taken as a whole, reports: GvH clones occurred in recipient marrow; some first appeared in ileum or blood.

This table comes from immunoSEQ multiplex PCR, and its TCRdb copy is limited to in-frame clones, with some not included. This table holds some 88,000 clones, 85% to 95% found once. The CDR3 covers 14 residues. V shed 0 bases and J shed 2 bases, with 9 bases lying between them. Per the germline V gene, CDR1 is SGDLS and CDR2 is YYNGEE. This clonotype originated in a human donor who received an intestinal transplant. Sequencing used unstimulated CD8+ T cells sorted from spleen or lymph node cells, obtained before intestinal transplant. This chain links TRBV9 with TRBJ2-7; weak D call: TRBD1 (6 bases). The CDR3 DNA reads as TGTGCCAGCAGCGTAGGGGACACGACCTACGAGCAGTACTTC. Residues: CASSVGDTTYEQYF.